The 25 T cell receptor beta chains presented below share a single source sample, sequenced in a study of T cells in Graves' hyperthyroidism and ophthalmopathy. TCR beta CDR3 regions were amplified from RNA transcripts. Using the HTBI primer set, a first-round RT-PCR was run on the TCR CDR3. TCRdb used MiXCR to reprocess the multiplex PCR reads, holding one entry per CDR3 protein. The sample has 350,000 or so distinct CDR3 sequences, about 15% seen once. Material: blood. The receptors derive from a woman aged 25 to 39 with Graves' hyperthyroidism that later progressed to Graves' ophthalmopathy.

On this clonotype: In this CDR3 the conserved last residue, phenylalanine or tryptophan, is missing, so a read error is likely. CDR3 sequence (DNA): TGCGCCAGCAGCTTGTGGCCCAGGGGCGTACGCTACGAGCAGTACCTC. This codes for CASSLWPRGVRYEQYL. The chain is built from TRBV5-1 and TRBJ2-7; a weak D match, TRBD1 (6 bases). Trimming removed 1 base at V and 3 bases at J, with 17 bases between. This CDR3 is built from 16 residues. Germline V gives CDR1 SGHRS, CDR2 YFSETQ.

J is TRBJ1-5 and V is TRBV7-2; D is ambiguous. V was pared by 1 base and J by 3 bases, with 7 bases between. This CDR3 contains 14 residues. The germline CDR1 and CDR2 sequences are SGHTA and FQGNSA. The chain's CDR3 is CASSLGGINQPQHF. The CDR3 DNA is TGTGCCAGCAGCTTAGGGGGAATCAATCAGCCCCAGCATTTT.

In this sample, this clonotype turned up many times. The V and J genes are TRBV7-9 and TRBJ2-7; weak D call: TRBD2 (6 bases). V was trimmed by 5 bases and J by 7 bases, leaving 18 bases between them. The CDR3 runs 14 residues. CDR1 and CDR2 (germline): SEHNR, FQNEAQ (reference sequence). CDR3 nucleotides: TGTGCCAGCAGCCTCGGGGGAGACGCTAAAGAGCAGTACTTC. This codes for CASSLGGDAKEQYF.

The sample holds many counts of this clonotype. This chain uses TRBV7-8 with TRBJ2-7; no clear D. The CDR3 is 17 residues long. CDR1 is SGHVS and CDR2 is FQNEAQ in the germline V gene. Deletions cut 1 base from V and 2 bases from J, with 18 bases between. The CDR3 DNA is TGTGCCAGCAGCTTAGGTTCCGGCGTGAGGAGAACCTACGAGCAGTACTTC. It encodes CASSLGSGVRRTYEQYF. Based on the CDR3 plus reference TRBV7-8 and TRBJ2-7, the full variable domain is GAGVSQSPRYKVAKRGQDVALRCDPISGHVSLFWYQQALGQGPEFLTYFQNEAQLDKSGLPSDRFFAERPEGSVSTLKIQRTQQEDSAVYLCASSLGSGVRRTYEQYFGPGTRLTVT.

The chain is built from TRBV5-1 and TRBJ1-1, with 9 positions matching TRBD1. This CDR3 is built from 15 residues. Germline loops: CDR1 SGHRS, CDR2 YFSETQ. V gave up 4 bases and J gave up 4 bases; unmatched junction bases: 8. As DNA, the CDR3 is TGCGCCAGCAGCCTGTGGGGGGGACAGGGCACTGAAGCTTTCTTT. Protein: CASSLWGGQGTEAFF.

This clonotype was recorded at least ten times. The chain uses TRBV12-3 or TRBV12-4 and TRBJ1-5; tentatively, D is TRBD1 (5 bases). V lost 1 base and J 4 bases, leaving 17 bases between the germline ends. The CDR3 contains 17 residues. The CDR3 sequence is CASSLVPMGDGNQPQHF. CDR3 in DNA: TGTGCCAGCAGTTTAGTGCCAATGGGGGACGGGAATCAGCCCCAGCATTTT.

This clonotype occurred a few times. The chain links TRBV20-1 to TRBJ2-7, with D possibly matching TRBD2 (5 bases). The CDR3 has 16 amino acids. V lost 2 bases and J lost 2, with 19 bases in between. Looked up from germline, CDR1 is DFQATT and CDR2 is SNEGSKA (reference sequence). The CDR3 bases are TGCAGTGCTAGACTGGCGGGCCAGCCGCCCGCCTACGAGCAGTACTTC. The encoded protein is CSARLAGQPPAYEQYF.

This clonotype has more than one count but fewer than ten. The chain is built from TRBV11-2 and TRBJ1-5; D perhaps matches TRBD1 (5 bases). The CDR3 runs to 14 residues. Looked up from germline, CDR1 is SGHAT and CDR2 is FQNNGV. With 6 bases removed from V and 7 bases from J, the gap between germline ends came to 16 bases. CDR3 DNA sequence: TGTGCCAGCAGTCCTGATATAGGGGACCAGCCCCAGCATTTT. Residues: CASSPDIGDQPQHF.

This clonotype was detected ten times or more. This chain joins TRBV6-1 and TRBJ1-1; maybe TRBD1 (5 bases). Trimming took off 7 bases at V and 0 bases at J, with 12 bases between the two ends. This CDR3 contains 14 residues. Germline V gene sequence: CDR1 MNHNS, CDR2 SASEGT. This CDR3 is CASTMGLLNTEAFF. CDR3 in DNA: TGTGCCAGCACTATGGGACTCCTGAACACTGAAGCTTTCTTT.

This clonotype came up many times. V gene TRBV15 combines with J gene TRBJ1-1; 7 bases are a match to TRBD1. The trim removed 5 bases at V and 4 bases at J, leaving 13 bases unmatched. Germline lookup yields CDR1 LNHNV and CDR2 YYDKDF (reference sequence). CDR3 length: 16 residues. The chain's CDR3 is CATSAARQGGGTEAFF. The CDR3 DNA is TGTGCCACCAGCGCCGCCCGACAGGGAGGGGGCACTGAAGCTTTCTTT.

This clonotype was detected many times. The rearrangement links TRBV6-2 or TRBV6-3 to TRBJ1-1; no firm D call. Germline V lookup: CDR1 MNHEY, CDR2 SVGEGT. Trimming cost V 2 bases and J 2 bases, with 12 bases left between them. This CDR3 is 15 amino acids long. CDR3 DNA sequence: TGTGCCAGCAGTTACGATTGGGAGGGTAACACTGAAGCTTTCTTT. Protein: CASSYDWEGNTEAFF.

In its sample, this clonotype was seen a few times. This chain connects TRBV5-1 to TRBJ1-1; TRBD1 aligns across 7 bases. This CDR3 has 15 amino acids. Germline V lookup: CDR1 SGHRS, CDR2 YFSETQ. V dropped 6 bases and J dropped 2; count of bases not matched to a gene: 10. This CDR3 reads CASKPPRGRNTEAFF. CDR3 in DNA: TGCGCCAGCAAACCTCCCAGGGGGAGAAACACTGAAGCTTTCTTT.

This clonotype was detected ten times or more. The chain employs TRBV20-1 and TRBJ1-1, with TRBD1 identical over 8 bases. Germline V gene sequence: CDR1 DFQATT, CDR2 SNEGSKA (reference sequence). The CDR3 spans 16 residues. V trimming: 1 base; J trimming: 4 bases; junction bases outside the gene matches: 11. The CDR3 DNA sequence: TGCAGTGCTAGAGGCCGGGACAGGAATGGAGCCACTGAAGCTTTCTTT. Its translation: CSARGRDRNGATEAFF.

This clonotype was counted a few times. The genes are TRBV20-1 and TRBJ2-7; 9 bases are shared with TRBD2. Trimming at V came to 5 bases and at J to 6 bases, leaving 8 bases not matched to a gene. This CDR3 spans 13 amino acids. Germline-derived CDR1 and CDR2 are DFQATT and SNEGSKA (reference sequence). The DNA of the CDR3 is TGCAGTGCTCAGGGACTAGCTGTGCGCGAGCAGTACTTC. Protein sequence: CSAQGLAVREQYF.

This clonotype showed up just a few times. V is TRBV19 and J is TRBJ1-1; 7 nucleotides line up with TRBD1. The CDR3 runs to 14 residues. The germline gives CDR1 LNHDA, CDR2 SQIVND (reference sequence). V was pared by 9 bases and J by 5 bases, with 12 bases of the junction left unmatched. The CDR3 spells CASRNRGAGTEAFF. In nucleotides, the CDR3 is TGTGCCAGCCGAAACAGGGGAGCGGGGACTGAAGCTTTCTTT.

In its sample, this clonotype was seen many times. The rearrangement uses TRBV6-5 and TRBJ2-4; D is uncertain. Germline CDR1 MNHEY, CDR2 SVGAGI. There are 17 residues in the CDR3. The germline V and J ends were trimmed by 1 base and 2 bases, with 15 bases remaining between them. The CDR3 DNA reads as TGTGCCAGCAGTTACTATTTCGCCGGTGAGCCCAAAAACATTCAGTACTTC. Residues: CASSYYFAGEPKNIQYF.

This clonotype was counted at least ten times. The chain carries TRBV9 and TRBJ2-1, with 7 nucleotides matching TRBD2. The germline CDR1 and CDR2 sequences are SGDLS and YYNGEE. The CDR3 is 17 amino acids. J was trimmed by 4 bases and V by 0 bases; bases with no gene match: 10. In DNA, the CDR3 is TGTGCCAGCAGCGTAGGAGGTAGGGCTAGCGGATACAATGAGCAGTTCTTC. Encoded protein: CASSVGGRASGYNEQFF.

This clonotype was seen repeatedly, ten times or more. The chain uses TRBV7-9 and TRBJ1-5; D ambiguous. The V end was cut by 1 base, the J end by 6 bases, with 7 bases between. The CDR3 is made up of 13 amino acids. Germline-derived CDR1 and CDR2 are SEHNR and FQNEAQ (reference sequence). The CDR3 DNA sequence: TGTGCCAGCAGCTTAGATGTGGGTCAGCCCCAGCATTTT. Translated, it gives CASSLDVGQPQHF.

The sample holds many counts of this clonotype. The V gene is TRBV4-1, the J gene TRBJ2-3, with 7 nucleotides matching TRBD2. The CDR3 contains 16 residues. With 6 bases clipped from V and 2 bases from J, the junction kept 11 bases outside the gene matches. CDR1 is MGHRA, CDR2 YSYEKL, per germline. Written as DNA, the CDR3 is TGCGCCAGCAGACCACCTGCCGGGACTAACACAGATACGCAGTATTTT. Translating gives CASRPPAGTNTDTQYF.

Many counts were recorded for this clonotype. The gene calls are TRBV3-1 and TRBJ2-1; D perhaps matches TRBD2 (6 bases). CDR3 length: 16 residues. Trimming took off 1 base at V and 3 bases at J, with 13 bases between the two ends. Per the germline V gene, CDR1 is LGHDT and CDR2 is YNNKEL (reference sequence). The CDR3 region has the DNA TGTGCCAGCAGCCAAGTTTCGGGACTGATCTACAATGAGCAGTTCTTC. It codes for CASSQVSGLIYNEQFF.

CDR3 sequence (DNA): TGTGCCAGCATACGGGACTCTGGAAGAATTGAAGCTTTCTTT. Translating it yields CASIRDSGRIEAFF. The V gene is TRBV7-3, the J gene TRBJ1-1; D perhaps matches TRBD1 (5 bases). The CDR3 totals 14 residues. The germline V gene has CDR1 SGHTA and CDR2 FQGTGA. V gave up 7 bases and J gave up 7 bases, with 19 bases separating them. Full variable domain (outside the CDR3, taken from reference TRBV7-3 and TRBJ1-1): GAGVSQTPSNKVTEKGKYVELRCDPISGHTALYWYRQSLGQGPEFLIYFQGTGAADDSGLPNDRFFAVRPEGSVSTLKIQRTERGDSAVYLCASIRDSGRIEAFFGQGTRLTVV.

This clonotype was seen many times. The rearrangement links TRBV19 to TRBJ2-7, with unresolved D. The CDR3 is 15 residues long. The ends were cut back, 3 bases at V and 2 bases at J, with 14 bases in the middle. CDR1 and CDR2 from the germline V gene are LNHDA and SQIVND (reference sequence). The CDR3 spells CASSIDGSPTYEQYF. As DNA, the CDR3 is TGTGCCAGTAGTATCGACGGCAGTCCCACCTACGAGCAGTACTTC.

This clonotype was detected a few times. The J gene is TRBJ2-5, the V gene TRBV11-2, with a weak D call TRBD2 (7 bases). The CDR3 covers 16 residues. Per germline, CDR1 SGHAT and CDR2 FQNNGV. V was pared by 6 bases and J by 6 bases, with 23 bases between. CDR3 region: CASSTGGGLRGKTQYF. The CDR3 nucleotides are TGTGCCAGCAGTACGGGGGGCGGACTCCGGGGAAAGACCCAGTACTTC.

This clonotype was seen repeatedly, ten times or more. This chain uses TRBV4-1 with TRBJ1-2; the match to TRBD1 covers 7 bases. This CDR3 is built from 15 residues. Germline V gene data show CDR1 as MGHRA and CDR2 as YSYEKL. V lost 2 bases, J lost 0 bases, and 3 bases stayed unmatched. The CDR3 loop reads CASSQLGQSNYGYTF. DNA for the CDR3: TGCGCCAGCAGCCAACTGGGACAGTCTAACTATGGCTACACCTTC.

This clonotype occurred many times. This chain connects TRBV30 to TRBJ2-5; D gene ambiguous. Trimming removed 7 bases at V and 9 bases at J, with 15 bases between. Per the germline V gene, CDR1 is GTSNPN and CDR2 is SVGIG (reference sequence). The CDR3 loop spans 11 amino acids. The CDR3 DNA sequence: TGTGCCTCTCACACCGTTTCGGCCCAGTACTTC. Its protein is CASHTVSAQYF.